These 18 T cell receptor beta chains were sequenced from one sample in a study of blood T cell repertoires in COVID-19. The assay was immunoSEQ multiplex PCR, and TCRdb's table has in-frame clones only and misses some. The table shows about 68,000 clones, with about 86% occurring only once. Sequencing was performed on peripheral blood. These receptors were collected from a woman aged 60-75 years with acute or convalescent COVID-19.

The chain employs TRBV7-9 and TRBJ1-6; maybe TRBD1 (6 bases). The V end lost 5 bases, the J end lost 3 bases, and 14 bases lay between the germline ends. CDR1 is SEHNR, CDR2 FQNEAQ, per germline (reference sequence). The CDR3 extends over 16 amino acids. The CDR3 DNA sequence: TGTGCCAGCAGCAGAGGACAGACCCTCTATAATTCACCCCTCCACTTT. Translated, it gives CASSRGQTLYNSPLHF.

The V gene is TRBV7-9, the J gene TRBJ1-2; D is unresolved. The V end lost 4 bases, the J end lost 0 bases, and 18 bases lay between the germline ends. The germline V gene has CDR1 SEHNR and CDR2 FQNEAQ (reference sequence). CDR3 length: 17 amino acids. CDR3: CASSSPVADLTNYGYTF. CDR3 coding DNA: TGTGCCAGCAGCTCCCCGGTGGCGGATCTCACTAACTATGGCTACACCTTC.

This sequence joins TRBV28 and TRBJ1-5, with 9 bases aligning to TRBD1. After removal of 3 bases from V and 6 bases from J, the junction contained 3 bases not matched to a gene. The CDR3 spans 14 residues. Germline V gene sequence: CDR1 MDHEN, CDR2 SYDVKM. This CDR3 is CASSLGQGTQPQHF. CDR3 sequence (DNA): TGTGCCAGCAGTTTGGGACAGGGCACTCAGCCCCAGCATTTT.

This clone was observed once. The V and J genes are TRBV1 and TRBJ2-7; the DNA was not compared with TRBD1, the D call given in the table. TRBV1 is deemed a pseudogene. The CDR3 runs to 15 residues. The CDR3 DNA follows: TGCACCAGCAGCCCTCCGGGACAGGGGAACTACGAGCAGTACTTC. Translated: CTSSPPGQGNYEQYF.

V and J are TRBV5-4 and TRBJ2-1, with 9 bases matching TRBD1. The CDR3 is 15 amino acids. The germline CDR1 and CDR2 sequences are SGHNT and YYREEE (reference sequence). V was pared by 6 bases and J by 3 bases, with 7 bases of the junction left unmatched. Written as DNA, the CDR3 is TGTGCCAGCACAAAAGGGGGACAGGGCTACAATGAGCAGTTCTTC. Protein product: CASTKGGQGYNEQFF.

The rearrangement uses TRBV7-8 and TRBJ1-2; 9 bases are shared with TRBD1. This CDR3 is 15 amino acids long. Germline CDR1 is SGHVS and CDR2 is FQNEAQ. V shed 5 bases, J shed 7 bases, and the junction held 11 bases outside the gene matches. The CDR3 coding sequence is TGTGCCAGCAGCCCTACGGACAGGGGACCATTTGGCTACACCTTC. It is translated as CASSPTDRGPFGYTF.

CDR3 nucleotide sequence: TGCGCCAGCAGCCCACCCACTAGCGGAAGAACCTACGAGCAGTACTTC. As protein: CASSPPTSGRTYEQYF. The chain joins TRBV5-1 to TRBJ2-7; 8 bases map to TRBD2. The J segment lost 2 bases and the V segment lost 4 bases, leaving 11 bases of the junction unmatched. CDR1 SGHRS and CDR2 YFSETQ come from the germline V gene. The CDR3 runs 16 residues.

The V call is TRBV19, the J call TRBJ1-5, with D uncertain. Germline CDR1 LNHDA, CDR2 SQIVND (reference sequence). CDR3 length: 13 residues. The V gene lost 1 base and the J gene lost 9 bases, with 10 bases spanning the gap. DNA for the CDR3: TGTGCCAGTAGTATAGGGCCTTCTTTGCCCCAGCATTTT. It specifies CASSIGPSLPQHF.

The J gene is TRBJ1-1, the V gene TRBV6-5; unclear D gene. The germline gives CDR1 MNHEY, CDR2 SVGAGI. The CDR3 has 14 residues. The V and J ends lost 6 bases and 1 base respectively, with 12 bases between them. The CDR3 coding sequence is TGTGCCAGCAGCGCTCGTACCGGGAACACTGAAGCTTTCTTT. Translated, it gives CASSARTGNTEAFF.

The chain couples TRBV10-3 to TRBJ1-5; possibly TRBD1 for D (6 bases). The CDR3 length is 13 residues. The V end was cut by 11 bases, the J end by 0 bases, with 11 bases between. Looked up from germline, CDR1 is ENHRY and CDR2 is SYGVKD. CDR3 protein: CASQDSSNQPQHF. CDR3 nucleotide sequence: TGTGCCTCCCAGGACAGTAGCAATCAGCCCCAGCATTTT.

The CDR3 DNA reads TGTGCCAGCTCATACTACAATCCCCAGAGTATCTCCTACGAGCAGTACTTC. This encodes CASSYYNPQSISYEQYF. The chain is built from TRBV18 and TRBJ2-7; D is unclear. V lost 5 bases and J lost 0, with 20 bases in between. This CDR3 spans 17 amino acids. Germline CDR1 and CDR2: KGHSH and LQKENI.

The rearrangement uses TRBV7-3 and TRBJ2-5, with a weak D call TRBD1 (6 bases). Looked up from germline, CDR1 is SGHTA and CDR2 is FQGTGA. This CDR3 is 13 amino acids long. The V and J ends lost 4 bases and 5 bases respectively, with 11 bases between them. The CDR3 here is CASSSSRGETQYF. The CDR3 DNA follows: TGTGCCAGCAGCTCTTCGAGGGGGGAGACCCAGTACTTC.

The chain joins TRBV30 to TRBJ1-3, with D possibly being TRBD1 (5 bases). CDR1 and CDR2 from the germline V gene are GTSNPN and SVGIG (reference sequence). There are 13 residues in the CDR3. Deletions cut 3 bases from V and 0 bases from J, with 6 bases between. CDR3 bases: TGTGCCTGGAGCGGGGGCTCTGGAAACACCATATATTTT. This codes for CAWSGGSGNTIYF. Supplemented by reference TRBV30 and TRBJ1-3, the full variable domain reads SQTIHQWPATLVQPVGSPLSLECTVEGTSNPNLYWYRQAAGRGLQLLFYSVGIGQISSEVPQNLSASRPQDRQFILSSKKLLLSDSGFYLCAWSGGSGNTIYFGEGSWLTVV.

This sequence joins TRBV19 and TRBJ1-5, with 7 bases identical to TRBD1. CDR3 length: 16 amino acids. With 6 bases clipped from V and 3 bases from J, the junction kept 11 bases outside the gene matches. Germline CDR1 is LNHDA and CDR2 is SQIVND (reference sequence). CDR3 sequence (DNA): TGTGCCAGTAGCCGGCCGGGACAGTGGGACAATCAGCCCCAGCATTTT. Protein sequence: CASSRPGQWDNQPQHF.

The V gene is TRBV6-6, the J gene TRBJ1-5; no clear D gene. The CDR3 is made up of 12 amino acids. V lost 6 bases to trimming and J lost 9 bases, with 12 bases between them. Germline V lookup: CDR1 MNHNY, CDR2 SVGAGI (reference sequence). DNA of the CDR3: TGTGCCAGCAGCGACGGGGTTCGGCCCCAGCATTTT. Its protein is CASSDGVRPQHF.

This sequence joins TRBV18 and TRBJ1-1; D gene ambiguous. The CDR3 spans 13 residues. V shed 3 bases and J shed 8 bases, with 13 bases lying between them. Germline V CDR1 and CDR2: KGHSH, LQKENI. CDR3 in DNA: TGTGCCAGCTCACCGAGGGCAGAGTCAGAAGCTTTCTTT. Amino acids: CASSPRAESEAFF.

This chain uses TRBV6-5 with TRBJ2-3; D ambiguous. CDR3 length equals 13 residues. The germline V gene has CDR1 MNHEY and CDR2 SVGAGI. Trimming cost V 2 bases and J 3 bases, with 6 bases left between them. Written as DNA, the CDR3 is TGTGCCAGCAGTTACGGCAGTACAGATACGCAGTATTTT. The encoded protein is CASSYGSTDTQYF.

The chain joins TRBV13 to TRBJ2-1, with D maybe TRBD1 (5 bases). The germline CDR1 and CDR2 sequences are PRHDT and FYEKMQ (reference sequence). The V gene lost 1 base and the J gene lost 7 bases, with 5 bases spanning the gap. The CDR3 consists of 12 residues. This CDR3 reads CASSLEGNEQFF. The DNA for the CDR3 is TGTGCCAGCAGCTTAGAGGGGAATGAGCAGTTCTTC.